The 5 T cell receptor beta chains reported below all come from one sample, sequenced in a study of OX40 agonist ivuxolimab in advanced cancers. The protocol used for the library was the immunoSEQ multiplex PCR assay. Drawn from immuneACCESS, this table holds only the in-frame rearrangements with V and J called that TCRdb kept. Clones are partly lost; checked studies trace under half to an unresolved V gene and leave the rest unexplained. The sample table holds around 50,000 clones, of which approximately 84% were seen once. The ten biggest clones cover 1% to 1.5% of the sample. The specimen comprised CD4+ or CD8+ T cells sorted from blood, sampled in a trial of the OX40 agonist ivuxolimab. These receptors were taken from an adult with an advanced solid tumor such as melanoma, head and neck, liver or kidney cancer.

The V and J genes are TRBV11-2 and TRBJ2-1, with 7 bases matching TRBD1. V shed 4 bases, J shed 9 bases, and the junction held 6 bases outside the gene matches. Germline CDR1 and CDR2: SGHAT and FQNNGV. This CDR3 is 13 amino acids long. The CDR3 coding sequence is TGTGCCAGCAGCTCACAGGGGCGGGCTGAGCAGTTCTTC. Protein: CASSSQGRAEQFF.

This clone was found a few times. The J gene is TRBJ1-1, the V gene TRBV5-6; D is perhaps TRBD1 (5 bases). CDR3 length: 14 residues. Per the germline V gene, CDR1 is SGHDT and CDR2 is YYEEEE. Trimming removed 2 bases at V and 1 base at J, with 9 bases between. The CDR3 spells CASSFPQGNTEAFF. The CDR3 nucleotides read TGTGCCAGCAGCTTTCCGCAGGGGAACACTGAAGCTTTCTTT.

J is TRBJ1-1 and V is TRBV5-1; D unclear. The CDR3 spans 13 residues. CDR1 SGHRS and CDR2 YFSETQ come from the germline V gene. Trimming removed 0 bases from V and 0 bases from J, with 3 bases in between. The CDR3 nucleotides read TGCGCCAGCAGCTTGGGGATGAACACTGAAGCTTTCTTT. Amino acids: CASSLGMNTEAFF.

J is TRBJ1-5 and V is TRBV10-3; D not certain. Trimming took off 3 bases at V and 7 bases at J, with 7 bases between the two ends. Germline assignment: CDR1 ENHRY and CDR2 SYGVKD. The CDR3 is 12 residues long. This chain's CDR3 is CAISDPGQPQHF. The CDR3 DNA follows: TGTGCCATCAGTGACCCCGGGCAGCCCCAGCATTTT.

This clone was recorded only once. The chain employs TRBV6-1 and TRBJ2-7, with a tentative D call TRBD1 (6 bases). The CDR3 consists of 15 residues. The germline V gene has CDR1 MNHNS and CDR2 SASEGT. Between the trimmed V and J ends, which lost 1 base and 2 bases, there was a span of 12 bases. Here the CDR3 reads CASSEGTDLAYEQYF. CDR3 coding DNA: TGTGCCAGCAGTGAAGGGACAGATTTAGCCTACGAGCAGTACTTC.